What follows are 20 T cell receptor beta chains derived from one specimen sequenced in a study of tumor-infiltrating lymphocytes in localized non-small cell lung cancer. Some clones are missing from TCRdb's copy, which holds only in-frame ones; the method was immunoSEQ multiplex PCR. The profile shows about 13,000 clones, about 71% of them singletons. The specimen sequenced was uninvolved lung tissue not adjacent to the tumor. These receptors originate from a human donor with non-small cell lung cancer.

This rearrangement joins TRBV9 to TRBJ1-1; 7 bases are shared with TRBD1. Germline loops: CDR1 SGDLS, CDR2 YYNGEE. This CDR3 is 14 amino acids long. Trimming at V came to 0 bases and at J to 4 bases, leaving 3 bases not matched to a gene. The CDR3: CASSVAGGGTEAFF. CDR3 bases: TGTGCCAGCAGCGTAGCAGGGGGGGGCACTGAAGCTTTCTTT.

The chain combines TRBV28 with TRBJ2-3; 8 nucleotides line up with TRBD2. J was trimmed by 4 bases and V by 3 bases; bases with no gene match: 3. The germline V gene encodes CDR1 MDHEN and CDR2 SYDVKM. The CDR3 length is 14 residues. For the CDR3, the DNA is TGTGCCAGCAGTTTTACGACTAGCGCAGATACGCAGTATTTT. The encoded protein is CASSFTTSADTQYF.

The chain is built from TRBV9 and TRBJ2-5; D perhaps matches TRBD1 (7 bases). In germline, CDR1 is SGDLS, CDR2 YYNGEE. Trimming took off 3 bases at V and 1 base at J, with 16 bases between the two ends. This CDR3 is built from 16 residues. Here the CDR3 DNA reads TGTGCCAGCAGCGCCCTCACAGGGGAGGCCCAAGAGACCCAGTACTTC. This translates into CASSALTGEAQETQYF.

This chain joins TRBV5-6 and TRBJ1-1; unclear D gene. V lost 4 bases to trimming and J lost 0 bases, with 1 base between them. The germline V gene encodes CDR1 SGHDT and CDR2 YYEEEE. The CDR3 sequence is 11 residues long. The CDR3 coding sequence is TGTGCCAGCAGCGTGAACACTGAAGCTTTCTTT. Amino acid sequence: CASSVNTEAFF.

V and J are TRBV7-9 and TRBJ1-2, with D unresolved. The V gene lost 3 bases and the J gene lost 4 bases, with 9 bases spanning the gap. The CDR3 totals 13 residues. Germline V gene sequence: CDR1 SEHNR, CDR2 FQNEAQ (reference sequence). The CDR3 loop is CASSFYRAYGYTF. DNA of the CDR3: TGTGCCAGCAGCTTTTATAGGGCCTATGGCTACACCTTC.

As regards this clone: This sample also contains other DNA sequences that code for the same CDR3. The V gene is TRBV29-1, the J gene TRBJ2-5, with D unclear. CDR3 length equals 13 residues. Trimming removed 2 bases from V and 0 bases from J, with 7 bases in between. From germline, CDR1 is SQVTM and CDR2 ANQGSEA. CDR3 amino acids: CSVEKGNQETQYF. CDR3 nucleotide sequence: TGCAGCGTTGAAAAAGGGAACCAAGAGACCCAGTACTTC.

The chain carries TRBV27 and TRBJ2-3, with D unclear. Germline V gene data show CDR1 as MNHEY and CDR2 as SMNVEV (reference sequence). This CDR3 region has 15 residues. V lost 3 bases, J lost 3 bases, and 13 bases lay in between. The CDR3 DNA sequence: TGTGCCAGCAGTTTTTTTCCGGGTCGGACAGATACGCAGTATTTT. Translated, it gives CASSFFPGRTDTQYF.

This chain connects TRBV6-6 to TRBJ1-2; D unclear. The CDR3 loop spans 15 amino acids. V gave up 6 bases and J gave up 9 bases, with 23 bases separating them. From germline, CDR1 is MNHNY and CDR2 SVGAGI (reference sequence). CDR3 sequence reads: CASRGSSSWGRRYTF. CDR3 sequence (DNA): TGTGCCAGCAGGGGGTCGTCCAGTTGGGGTAGGCGCTACACCTTC.

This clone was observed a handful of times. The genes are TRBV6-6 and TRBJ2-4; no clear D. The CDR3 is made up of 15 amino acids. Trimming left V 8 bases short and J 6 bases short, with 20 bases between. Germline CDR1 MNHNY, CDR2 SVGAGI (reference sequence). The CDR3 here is CASANPLALSNIQYF. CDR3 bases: TGTGCCAGCGCAAATCCTTTAGCCCTTTCAAACATTCAGTACTTC.

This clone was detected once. The CDR3 nucleotides are TGTGCCAGCAGTGCTCAGGGGAGATTGGGTTCACCCCTCCACTTT. Translating gives CASSAQGRLGSPLHF. This chain joins TRBV28 and TRBJ1-6, with D tentatively TRBD1 (6 bases). This CDR3 is built from 15 residues. CDR1 MDHEN and CDR2 SYDVKM come from the germline V gene. V shed 5 bases and J shed 9 bases, with 17 bases lying between them.

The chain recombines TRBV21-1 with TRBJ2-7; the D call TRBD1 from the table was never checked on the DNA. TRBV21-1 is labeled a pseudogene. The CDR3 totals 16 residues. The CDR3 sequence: CASSKKGGDREYEQYV. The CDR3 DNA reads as TGTGCCAGCAGCAAAAAGGGGGGGGACAGGGAATACGAGCAGTACGTC.

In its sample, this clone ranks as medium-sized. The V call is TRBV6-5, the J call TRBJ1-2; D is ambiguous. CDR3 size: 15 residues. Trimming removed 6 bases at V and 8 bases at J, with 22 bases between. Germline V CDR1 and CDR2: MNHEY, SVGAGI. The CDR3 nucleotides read TGTGCCAGCAGCCCGTCCATAACGGGTGGCGTGGGCTACACCTTC. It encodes CASSPSITGGVGYTF.

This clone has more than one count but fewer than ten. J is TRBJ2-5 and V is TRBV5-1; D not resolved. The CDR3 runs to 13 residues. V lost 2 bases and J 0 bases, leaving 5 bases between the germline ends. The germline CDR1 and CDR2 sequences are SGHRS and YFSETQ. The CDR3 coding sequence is TGCGCCAGCAGCTTCTCCTACCAAGAGACCCAGTACTTC. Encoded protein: CASSFSYQETQYF. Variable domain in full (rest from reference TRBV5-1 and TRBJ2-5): KAGVTQTPRYLIKTRGQQVTLSCSPISGHRSVSWYQQTPGQGLQFLFEYFSETQRNKGNFPGRFSGRQFSNSRSEMNVSTLELGDSALYLCASSFSYQETQYFGPGTRLLVL.

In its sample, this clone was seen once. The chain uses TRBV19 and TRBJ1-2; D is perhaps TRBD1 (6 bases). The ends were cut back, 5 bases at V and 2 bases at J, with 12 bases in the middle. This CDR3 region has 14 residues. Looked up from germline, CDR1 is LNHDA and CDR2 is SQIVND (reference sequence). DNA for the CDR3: TGTGCCAGTAGTCGTCGGGGGCTCAACTATGGCTACACCTTC. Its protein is CASSRRGLNYGYTF. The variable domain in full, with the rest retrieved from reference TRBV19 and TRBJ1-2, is DGGITQSPKYLFRKEGQNVTLSCEQNLNHDAMYWYRQDPGQGLRLIYYSQIVNDFQKGDIAEGYSVSREKKESFPLTVTSAQKNPTAFYLCASSRRGLNYGYTFGSGTRLTVV.

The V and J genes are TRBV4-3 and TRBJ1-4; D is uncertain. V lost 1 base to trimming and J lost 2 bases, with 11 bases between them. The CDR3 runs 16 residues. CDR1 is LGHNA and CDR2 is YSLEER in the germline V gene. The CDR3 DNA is TGCGCCAGCAGCCAAGCAAAGGGAACCACTAATGAAAAACTGTTTTTT. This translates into CASSQAKGTTNEKLFF.

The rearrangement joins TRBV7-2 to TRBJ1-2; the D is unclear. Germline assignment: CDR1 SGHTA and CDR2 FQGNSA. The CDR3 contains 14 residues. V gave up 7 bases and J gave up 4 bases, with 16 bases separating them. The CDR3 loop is CASIPGGGSYGYTF. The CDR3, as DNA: TGTGCCAGCATTCCCGGAGGAGGGAGCTATGGCTACACCTTC.

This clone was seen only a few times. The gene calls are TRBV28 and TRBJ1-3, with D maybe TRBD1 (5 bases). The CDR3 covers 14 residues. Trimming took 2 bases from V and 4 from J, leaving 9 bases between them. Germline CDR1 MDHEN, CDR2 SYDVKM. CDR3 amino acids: CASSLIGEGNTIYF. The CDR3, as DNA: TGTGCCAGCAGTTTAATAGGGGAGGGAAACACCATATATTTT.

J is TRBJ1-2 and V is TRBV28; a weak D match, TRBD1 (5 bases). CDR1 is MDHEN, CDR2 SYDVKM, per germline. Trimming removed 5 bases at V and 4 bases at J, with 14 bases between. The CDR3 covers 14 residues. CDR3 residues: CASSPPLRGYGYTF. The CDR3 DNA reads TGTGCCAGCAGTCCCCCGCTAAGGGGCTATGGCTACACCTTC.

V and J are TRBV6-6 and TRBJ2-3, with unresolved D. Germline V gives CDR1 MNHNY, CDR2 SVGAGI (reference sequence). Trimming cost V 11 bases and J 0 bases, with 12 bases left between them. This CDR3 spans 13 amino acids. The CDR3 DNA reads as TGTGCCGCCCGTGGGTCTAGCACAGATACGCAGTATTTT. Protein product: CAARGSSTDTQYF.

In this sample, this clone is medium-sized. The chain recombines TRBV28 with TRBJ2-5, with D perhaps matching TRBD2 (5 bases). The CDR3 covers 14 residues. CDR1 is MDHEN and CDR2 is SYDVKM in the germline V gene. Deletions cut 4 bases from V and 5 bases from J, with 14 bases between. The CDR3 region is CASSSSRESETQYF. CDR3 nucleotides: TGTGCCAGCAGTTCTAGTCGGGAATCCGAGACCCAGTACTTC.